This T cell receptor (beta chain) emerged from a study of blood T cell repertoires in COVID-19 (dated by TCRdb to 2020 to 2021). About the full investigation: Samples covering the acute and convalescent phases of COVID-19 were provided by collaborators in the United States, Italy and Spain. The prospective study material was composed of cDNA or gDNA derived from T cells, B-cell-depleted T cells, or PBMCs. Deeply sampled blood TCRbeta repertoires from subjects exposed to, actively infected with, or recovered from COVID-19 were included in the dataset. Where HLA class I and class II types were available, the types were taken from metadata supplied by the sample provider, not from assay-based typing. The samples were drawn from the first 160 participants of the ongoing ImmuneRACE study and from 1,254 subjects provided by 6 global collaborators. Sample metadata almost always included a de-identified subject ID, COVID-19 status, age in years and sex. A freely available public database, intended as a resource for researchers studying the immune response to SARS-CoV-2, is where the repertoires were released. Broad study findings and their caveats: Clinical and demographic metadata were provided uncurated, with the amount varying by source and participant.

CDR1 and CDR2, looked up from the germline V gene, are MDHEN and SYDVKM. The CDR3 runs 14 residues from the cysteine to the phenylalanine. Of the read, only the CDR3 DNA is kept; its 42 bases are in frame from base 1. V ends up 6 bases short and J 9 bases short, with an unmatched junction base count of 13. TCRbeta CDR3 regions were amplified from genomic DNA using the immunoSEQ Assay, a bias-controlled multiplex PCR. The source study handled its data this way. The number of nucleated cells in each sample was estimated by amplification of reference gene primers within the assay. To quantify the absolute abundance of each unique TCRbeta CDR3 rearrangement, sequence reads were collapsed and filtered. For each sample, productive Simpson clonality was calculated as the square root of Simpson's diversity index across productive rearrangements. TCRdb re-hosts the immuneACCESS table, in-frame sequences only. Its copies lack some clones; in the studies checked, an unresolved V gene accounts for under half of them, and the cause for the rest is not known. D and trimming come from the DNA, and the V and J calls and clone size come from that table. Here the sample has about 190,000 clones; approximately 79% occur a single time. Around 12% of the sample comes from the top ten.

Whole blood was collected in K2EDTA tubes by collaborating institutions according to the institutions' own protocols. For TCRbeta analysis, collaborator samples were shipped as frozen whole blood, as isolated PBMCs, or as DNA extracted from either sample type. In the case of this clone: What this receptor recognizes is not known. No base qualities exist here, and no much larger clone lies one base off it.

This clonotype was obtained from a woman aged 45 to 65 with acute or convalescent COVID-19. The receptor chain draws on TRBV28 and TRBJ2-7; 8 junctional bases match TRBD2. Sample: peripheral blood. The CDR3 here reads CASSSGRGGLGQYF. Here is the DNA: TGTGCCAGCAGCTCCGGACGGGGGGGCTTAGGGCAGTACTTC.